The rows below give T cell receptor beta chains drawn from one sample of a study of CD8 T cells in ankylosing spondylitis. TCRdb re-analysed the 5' RACE reads in MiXCR, keeping a single row per CDR3 protein. There are roughly 670,000 distinct CDR3 sequences in the sample; under 20% occur only once, and about 20% lies in the top ten. The sequencing sample was made of blood, either unsorted or a sorted T cell fraction (not recorded which). All receptors come from a male donor with ankylosing spondylitis. CDR3s include the opening cysteine and the closing phenylalanine or tryptophan.

>TRBV5-1|TRBJ1-1
CASSSSSGGNTEAFF
>TRBV5-1|TRBJ1-1
CASSWAGPMNTEAFF
>TRBV7-9|TRBJ1-6
CASSSTGVNYNSPLHF
>TRBV5-1|TRBJ2-5
CASSTIPGSSLKETQYF
>TRBV6-1|TRBJ2-2
CATRDQSETGELFF
>TRBV18|TRBJ1-6
CASSPRADSRNSPLHF
>TRBV2|TRBJ2-7
CASKTVTYEQYF
>TRBV27|TRBJ2-7
CASRDPRKGGEQYF
>TRBV10-3|TRBJ2-5
CAISEPQGWREVETQYF
>TRBV4-2|TRBJ2-7
CASSQDYPGPYEQYF
>TRBV20-1|TRBJ1-1
CSASGQGAGGTEAFF
>TRBV12-3/TRBV12-4|TRBJ1-2
CASRWGVANYGYTF
>TRBV7-9|TRBJ1-1
CASSLAGGIGTEAFF
>TRBV20-1|TRBJ2-1
CSAREAIGSGRYNEQFF
>TRBV30|TRBJ2-3
CAWVRANTDTQYF
>TRBV4-1|TRBJ1-1
CASSHVPENTEAFF
>TRBV7-3|TRBJ1-1
CASSLQGAAGNTEAFF
>TRBV20-1|TRBJ1-6
CSARPIQTGFNSPLHF
>TRBV19|TRBJ2-7
CASSTGGGSYEQYF
>TRBV27|TRBJ2-1
CASSPLLAAYRNEQFF
>TRBV20-1|TRBJ2-3
CSAREPYQGAQYF
>TRBV14|TRBJ2-3
CASGEDSTDTQYF